This TCR beta chain was sequenced for a study of blood T cell repertoires in COVID-19. Study-wide background: From T cells, B-cell-depleted T cells, or PBMCs came the material, which was cDNA or gDNA.

Study processing details: The assay estimated nucleated cells by amplifying reference gene primers. Sequencing used immunoSEQ multiplex PCR; TCRdb keeps in-frame clones, though not all of them. V, J and clone size are those of that table, while D and trimming were read from the DNA. The table includes about 120,000 clones, roughly 85% detected once. CDR1 and CDR2 from the germline V gene are SGDLS and YYNGEE. The CDR3 totals 12 residues. Trimming pared 6 bases from V and 4 bases from J, leaving 10 bases between. The TCR originated in a man at least 80 years old with active or convalescent COVID-19. The genes are TRBV9 and TRBJ1-2, with a weak D call TRBD1 (6 bases). Sequenced: peripheral blood. In DNA, the CDR3 is TGTGCCAGCACCGGACAGAGCTATGGCTACACCTTC. Its translation: CASTGQSYGYTF.